The present T cell receptor (beta chain) was sequenced within a study of blood T cell repertoires in COVID-19. This clone came up a few times. Using immunoSEQ multiplex PCR, the repertoire was profiled, and TCRdb retains in-frame clones only, with some absent. The table includes fewer than 150,000 clones, roughly 79% detected once. Sequencing input: peripheral blood. The TCR was taken from a human donor in a cohort sampled during active COVID-19.

The DNA for the CDR3 is TGCAGCGTGGGGACTAGCGGGGGTGATGAGCAGTTCTTC. Translated: CSVGTSGGDEQFF. The chain joins TRBV29-1 to TRBJ2-1; TRBD2 matches at 14 bases. Germline CDR1 reads SQVTM; CDR2 reads ANQGSEA. The CDR3 sequence is 13 residues long. V lost 6 bases, J lost 8 bases, and 3 bases stayed unmatched.